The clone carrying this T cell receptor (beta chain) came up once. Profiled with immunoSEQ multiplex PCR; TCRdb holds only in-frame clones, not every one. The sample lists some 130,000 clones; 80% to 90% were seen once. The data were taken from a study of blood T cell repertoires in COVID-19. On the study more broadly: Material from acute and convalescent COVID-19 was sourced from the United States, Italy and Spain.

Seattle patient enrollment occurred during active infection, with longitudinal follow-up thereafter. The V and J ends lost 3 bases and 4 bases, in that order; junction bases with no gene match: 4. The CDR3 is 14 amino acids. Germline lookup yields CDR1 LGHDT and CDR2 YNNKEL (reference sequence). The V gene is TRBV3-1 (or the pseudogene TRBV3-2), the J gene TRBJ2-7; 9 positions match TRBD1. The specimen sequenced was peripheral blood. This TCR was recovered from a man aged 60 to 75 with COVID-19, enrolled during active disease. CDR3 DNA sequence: TGTGCCAGCAGCCACCAGACAGGGGGATACGAGCAGTACTTC. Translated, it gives CASSHQTGGYEQYF.